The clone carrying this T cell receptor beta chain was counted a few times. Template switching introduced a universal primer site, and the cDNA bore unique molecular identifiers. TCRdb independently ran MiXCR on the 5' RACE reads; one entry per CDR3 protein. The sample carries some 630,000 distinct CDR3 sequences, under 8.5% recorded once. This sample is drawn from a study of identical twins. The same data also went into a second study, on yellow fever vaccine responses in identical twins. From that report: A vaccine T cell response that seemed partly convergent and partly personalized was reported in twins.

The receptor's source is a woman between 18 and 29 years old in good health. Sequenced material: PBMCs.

The CDR3 DNA follows: TGCAGCGTCCTTGTGGTCGACACTGAAGCTTTCTTT. Amino acid sequence: CSVLVVDTEAFF. The chain couples TRBV29-1 to TRBJ1-1; D is undetermined. This CDR3 region has 12 residues. Germline CDR1 is SQVTM and CDR2 is ANQGSEA. V was cut by 6 bases and J by 3 bases, with 11 bases left in between.